This is a list of T cell receptor beta chains from one sample in a study of T cells in Graves' hyperthyroidism and ophthalmopathy. TCRdb used MiXCR to reprocess the multiplex PCR reads, holding one entry per CDR3 protein. The sample contains 600,000 to 850,000 distinct CDR3 sequences, roughly 20% of which appear only once. The sequenced sample consisted of blood. The receptor source for this set is a woman aged 45-65 years with Graves' hyperthyroidism that later progressed to Graves' ophthalmopathy. Both conserved end residues are part of each CDR3. A D gene is named only where the DNA matches it firmly. Rows may omit the clone size; those that give it use once, few, many or a size class.

V	size	length	J	D	DNA	CDR3
TRBV14	once	16	TRBJ2-5	-	TGTGCCAGCAGCCAAGAAACCCACAGGAGACAAGAGACCCAGTACTTC	CASSQETHRRQETQYF
TRBV2	many	13	TRBJ1-2	TRBD1	TGTGCCACCAGGACAGGGGGAAACTATGGCTACACCTTC	CATRTGGNYGYTF
TRBV7-2	-	17	TRBJ2-7	TRBD1	TGTGCCAGCAGCCGAGTCCGGGGGACAGGGGGACACTACGAGCAGTACTTC	CASSRVRGTGGHYEQYF
TRBV3-1	many	15	TRBJ1-4	-	TGTGCCAGCAGCCAAGATGTAGGAACGCGTGAAAAACTGTTTTTT	CASSQDVGTREKLFF
TRBV11-2	-	16	TRBJ2-1	TRBD2	TGTGCCAGCAGCCCCCAGGGGCGGGGGGGGTGGAATGAGCAGTTCTTC	CASSPQGRGGWNEQFF
TRBV12-5	-	11	TRBJ1-6	-	TGTGCTAGTGGTTTGGACTCACCCCTCCACTTT	CASGLDSPLHF
TRBV11-3	many	14	TRBJ2-3	-	TGTGCCAGCAGCCCCGCCGCGAGCACAGATACGCAGTATTTT	CASSPAASTDTQYF
TRBV3-1	once	15	TRBJ2-1	TRBD2	TGTGCCAGCAGCCAAAGGAGTGGGGGGGTGAATCGGCAGTTCTTC	CASSQRSGGVNRQFF
TRBV12-3/TRBV12-4	many	15	TRBJ2-7	TRBD2	TGTGCCAGCAGTTTAGCGACTAGCGGGGGCTACGAGCAGTACTTC	CASSLATSGGYEQYF
TRBV3-1	many	14	TRBJ1-1	-	TGTGCCAGCAGCGGCGACAGGACCAACACTGAAGCTTTCTTT	CASSGDRTNTEAFF
TRBV10-3	-	13	TRBJ1-1	-	TGTGCCGCCGGGGGAGGGGCCGGCACTGAAGCTTTCTTT	CAAGGGAGTEAFF
TRBV6-2/TRBV6-3	-	15	TRBJ1-1	-	TGTGCCAGCAGTCCAAACAGGGAGAGGGGCACTGAAGCTTTCTTT	CASSPNRERGTEAFF
TRBV5-1	many	14	TRBJ2-1	-	TGCGCCAGCAGGGCCGGGGCACCCTACAATGAGCAGTTCTTC	CASRAGAPYNEQFF
TRBV2	many	15	TRBJ2-1	-	TGTGCCAGCAGTGAAGAGGGGATAGGCTACAATGAGCAGTTCTTC	CASSEEGIGYNEQFF
TRBV20-1	once	15	TRBJ2-7	-	TGCAGTGCCGAAACGCAGGGCGTTAGCTCCTACGAGCAGTACTTC	CSAETQGVSSYEQYF
TRBV6-2/TRBV6-3	-	14	TRBJ2-3	-	TGTGCCAGCAGGACGGGACTCCACACAGATACGCAGTATTTT	CASRTGLHTDTQYF
TRBV29-1	-	16	TRBJ1-2	-	TGCAGCGTTGAAGATCTGCGGAAAGATTCTAACTATGGCTACACCTTC	CSVEDLRKDSNYGYTF
TRBV12-3/TRBV12-4	many	14	TRBJ2-1	-	TGTGCCAGCAGTTGGACGGGGGCTTACAATGAGCAGTTCTTC	CASSWTGAYNEQFF
TRBV24-1	few	12	TRBJ1-2	TRBD1	TGTGCCACCAGTGGCCAGGGGGAAGGCTACACCTTC	CATSGQGEGYTF
TRBV15	many	17	TRBJ2-3	-	TGTGCCACCAGCAGATGGATAGACTTGCGCCCCTACCCTACGCAGTATTTT	CATSRWIDLRPYPTQYF
TRBV6-1	few	10	TRBJ2-1	-	TGTGCCAGCGGGCAGGGTGAGCAGTTCTTC	CASGQGEQFF
TRBV30	many	15	TRBJ2-3	-	TGTGCCTGGAAGGGTTTGAGCGCTGGCACAGATACGCAGTATTTT	CAWKGLSAGTDTQYF
TRBV5-1	many	14	TRBJ2-2	TRBD1	TGCGCCAGCCGACAGGGATCGAACACCGGGGAGCTGTTTTTT	CASRQGSNTGELFF
TRBV7-9	-	15	TRBJ1-1	TRBD1	TGTGCCAGCAGCTTCTCGGACAGGCGGAACACTGAAGCTTTCTTT	CASSFSDRRNTEAFF
TRBV6-1	few	13	TRBJ1-1	-	TGTGCCACCCAAGACAAATTGAACACTGAAGCTTTCTTT	CATQDKLNTEAFF
TRBV10-3	-	13	TRBJ1-2	TRBD1	TGTGCCATCAGTGGGGACAGCAACTATGGCTACACCTTC	CAISGDSNYGYTF
TRBV11-2	few	13	TRBJ1-6	-	TGTGCCAGCAGCTTCCCCTTGGGTTCACCCCTCCACTTT	CASSFPLGSPLHF
TRBV19	few	13	TRBJ2-7	-	TGTGCCAGTAGTATAAAGGGGAGCTACGAGCAGTACTTC	CASSIKGSYEQYF
TRBV5-1	many	15	TRBJ2-1	-	TGTGCCAGCAGCTTAGGGCAGGGGTCCTACAATGAGCAGTTCTTC	CASSLGQGSYNEQFF
TRBV19	-	13	TRBJ1-1	TRBD1	TGTGCCAGTAGGGACAGGTTGGGCACTGAAGCTTTCTTT	CASRDRLGTEAFF
TRBV15	few	16	TRBJ2-1	TRBD1	TGTGCCACCAGCCCCGGGACAGGGAGCCCCTGGAATGAGCAGTTCTTC	CATSPGTGSPWNEQFF
TRBV11-2	few	12	TRBJ2-2	-	TGTGCCACCCTAACGAACACCGAGGAGCTGTTTTTT	CATLTNTEELFF
TRBV28	many	14	TRBJ2-7	TRBD2	TGTGCCAGCAGAATCCCGGGGAGGGATCACGAGCAGTACTTC	CASRIPGRDHEQYF
TRBV7-8	many	16	TRBJ2-5	TRBD2	TGTGCCAGCAGCTCCAGACTAGCGGGGGGCCAAGAGACCCAGTACTTC	CASSSRLAGGQETQYF
TRBV5-4	few	11	TRBJ1-2	-	TGTGCCAGCAGCCCTGGGTTCGGCTACACCTTC	CASSPGFGYTF
TRBV18	many	15	TRBJ1-1	TRBD1	TGTGCCAGCTCACCAATCGACAGGGCGAACACTGAAGCTTTCTTT	CASSPIDRANTEAFF
TRBV3-1	-	15	TRBJ1-2	-	TGTGCCAGCAGCCAAGATTGGGGGTACGGCTATGGCTACACCTTC	CASSQDWGYGYGYTF
TRBV29-1	few	14	TRBJ1-2	TRBD1	TGCAGCGTTGAACGACAGGGGGTGGACTATGGCTACACCTTC	CSVERQGVDYGYTF
TRBV11-3	many	12	TRBJ2-3	-	TGTGCCAGCAGCAAGGAGGGGGATACGCAGTATTTT	CASSKEGDTQYF
TRBV20-1	few	17	TRBJ1-2	-	TGCAGTGCTAGAGTTGGGTCCATTGGGCAGATCAACTATGGCTACACCTTC	CSARVGSIGQINYGYTF
TRBV29-1	-	14	TRBJ2-2	-	TGCAGCGTTGAAAGGCAGCCAAACACCGGGGAGCTGTTTTTT	CSVERQPNTGELFF
TRBV18	-	15	TRBJ1-2	TRBD1	TGTGCCAGCTCACCGGGCAGGGGGCTTTCGGATGGCTACACCTTC	CASSPGRGLSDGYTF
TRBV18	many	13	TRBJ2-5	-	TGTGCCAGCTCACCACGACAGCTCGAGACCCAGTACTTC	CASSPRQLETQYF
TRBV12-3/TRBV12-4	few	15	TRBJ1-6	-	TGTGCCAGCAGTTCCCTACTTCCCTATAATTCACCCCTCCACTTT	CASSSLLPYNSPLHF
TRBV20-1	many	14	TRBJ2-1	-	TGCAGTGCTAGGGGGGGCCATTCCTACAATGAGCAGTTCTTC	CSARGGHSYNEQFF
TRBV20-1	few	17	TRBJ1-5	TRBD1	TGCAGTGCTAGTTTGACAGGGGGCCCCTATAGCAATCAGCCCCAGCATTTT	CSASLTGGPYSNQPQHF
TRBV29-1	-	13	TRBJ1-5	-	TGCAGCGCCGCCCCCGGCGGCGATCAGCCCCAGCATTTT	CSAAPGGDQPQHF
TRBV29-1	-	15	TRBJ2-6	-	TGCAGCGTTGTTCCGAGTCGGGCTGGGGCCAACGTCCTGACTTTC	CSVVPSRAGANVLTF
TRBV11-2	many	12	TRBJ2-3	-	TGTGCCAGCAGCTTAGTAATGGATACGCAGTATTTT	CASSLVMDTQYF
TRBV30	many	16	TRBJ2-1	TRBD2	TGTGCCTGGAGTGGTATAGCGGGGTTAACCTACAATGAGCAGTTCTTC	CAWSGIAGLTYNEQFF
TRBV6-1	-	15	TRBJ1-4	TRBD1	TGTGCCAGCGCGTTACGGACAGGGCCCTTTGAAAAACTGTTTTTT	CASALRTGPFEKLFF
TRBV10-3	-	14	TRBJ2-5	TRBD2	TGTGCCATCAGTGGGACTAGCGGCCCAGGGTCCCAGTACTTC	CAISGTSGPGSQYF
TRBV28	many	18	TRBJ1-1	-	TGTGCCAGCAGTATCAGCCCCGGACAGATGGGGGCGAACACTGAAGCTTTCTTT	CASSISPGQMGANTEAFF
TRBV5-1	many	15	TRBJ2-1	TRBD2	TGCGCCAGCAGCTTGGACGCGGGGGAATACAATGAGCAGTTCTTC	CASSLDAGEYNEQFF
TRBV4-1	few	14	TRBJ2-1	TRBD1	TGCGCCAGCAGCCAAGGGGACAGCCGGATTGAGCAGTTCTTC	CASSQGDSRIEQFF